This T cell receptor beta chain was found in a study of human T cells and chemical hapten exposure (dated by TCRdb to the early 2020s). The study in broad terms: For sensitization, 2% DPC in acetone was applied to a roughly 2 cm by roughly 2 cm area of upper inner arm skin. Patch testing was performed on the upper back with Finn chambers containing 0.01% DPC, and the patch tests were scored after 6 days according to International Contact Dermatitis Research Group standards. Blood samples were taken from patients before sensitization (week 0) and then at 2, 6 and about 24 weeks after DPC sensitization. Libraries were pooled for sequencing, and per-sample TCR yields varied mainly because of small differences in library volumes within the pool. Most of the patients in the cohort were female, and the cohort covered alopecia areata with under or over 50% scalp involvement, alopecia totalis and alopecia universalis. Patients additionally received weekly therapeutic DPC doses to the scalp throughout the roughly 25-week study period. Blood for TCR sequencing was provided by twenty-nine alopecia patients at one to four time points (pre-sensitization, 2, 6 and 24 weeks). In alopecia patients, the study followed how the peripheral blood TCR repertoire changed in vivo over primary and secondary sensitization to diphenylcyclopropenone (DPC), a hapten.

The receptor library was made with RACE. Sequenced on a NextSeq 500. Library preparation attached unique molecular identifiers to individual cDNA molecules for quantitative, reproducible TCR counting. Each blood RNA sample was used to sequence both TCR alpha and TCR beta chains. The authors processed their data as follows. The median number of TCRs per sample was approximately 93,000, ranging from roughly 23,224 to 700,000. The Decombinator software suite was used to annotate V, J and CDR3 in the TCR reads. Every sample was subsampled to the same number of TCRs (28,000) for the PS versus PT1 abundance plots. TCRs were defined as expanded if absent before sensitization and observed at least eight times at the 2-week time point. TCRdb itself trimmed the public reads at Q25 with fastp, ran MiXCR and retained productive beta chains. When rows share a CDR3 protein, they turn into one entry using the most common DNA and genes. It is TCRdb's table, rather than the study itself, that gives the V and J calls and clone size. In all, the sample holds 95,000 to 150,000 distinct CDR3 sequences, and about 11% of those were seen once. The ten largest clones take up roughly 2.3% of the sample.

This clonotype showed up just a few times. Its antigen remains unidentified. Base qualities were left out, and no much larger clone turns up one base away. The time point tag for this specimen amounts to: patch test 3, about 24 weeks after DPC sensitization. What the treatment or condition label conveys for this sample: therapeutic diphenylcyclopropenone sensitization with weekly scalp DPC. At each patch-test visit, blood was drawn before the patch test was applied. Patients were considered eligible if aged 18 to 70, diagnosed with alopecia and deemed suitable for DPC therapy, and patients were excluded if pregnant. Total RNA was extracted from unfractionated whole blood that had been collected in Tempus Blood RNA tubes. The full study reports these points: DPC sensitization did not change the number of TCRs with a frequency above 1 in 1000, and there was no evidence of changes in global repertoire structure. Expanded TCRs formed significantly more large CDR3 similarity clusters than pre-sensitization or healthy control sets, consistent with antigen-driven responses. Because all patients had alopecia, a presumed autoimmune disease, the immune response of the patients might differ from that of healthy individuals. Patch test score correlated positively with the number of PT1 expanded TCRs, reaching significance at thresholds 8, 16 and 32 but not at 4. Repeated subsampling changed both the strength of the expansion versus patch-test correlation and the threshold at which the correlation became significant.

The germline V gene supplies CDR1 LGHNA and CDR2 YSLEER. The germline ends are 5 bases apart after V is trimmed by 0 bases and J by 3 bases. From the cysteine up to the phenylalanine, the CDR3 has a length of 13 residues. Here the CDR3 DNA is all that survives: 39 bases in frame from base 1. The V and J genes are TRBV4-3 and TRBJ1-2; no D gene is confidently identified. The sequences come from whole blood, collected in connection with sensitization to the hapten diphenylcyclopropenone (DPC). This TCR derives from a woman aged 45-59 years with alopecia areata. Some clones in this sample may be carry-over from other donors' samples. The nucleotide sequence reads as follows: TGCGCCAGCAGCCAAGAGGTAGACTATGGCTACACCTTC. Its translation is CASSQEVDYGYTF.